The 10 T cell receptor beta chains given below trace back to one sample, sequenced in a study of graft-versus-host responses after intestinal transplantation. The starting material, graft tissue, was processed to release intraepithelial and lamina propria lymphocytes. Clones were sequenced by immunoSEQ multiplex PCR, and TCRdb holds only the in-frame ones, with some missing. The sample lists 15,000 to 20,000 clones, roughly 78% occurring once. This sample comprised ileum tissue, obtained about 14 weeks after intestinal transplant. The receptors come from a human patient who received an intestinal transplant, so some T cells may come from the graft donor.

The chain combines TRBV28 with TRBJ1-5, with D unresolved. The germline CDR1 and CDR2 sequences are MDHEN and SYDVKM. The CDR3 consists of 15 residues. Trimming shortened V by 5 bases and J by 3 bases, and 14 bases separated the two germline ends. The CDR3 bases are TGTGCCAGCAGTCCCCGCGACCGCATCAATCAGCCCCAGCATTTT. This codes for CASSPRDRINQPQHF. Combining the CDR3 with reference TRBV28 and TRBJ1-5 gives the whole variable domain DVKVTQSSRYLVKRTGEKVFLECVQDMDHENMFWYRQDPGLGLRLIYFSYDVKMKEKGDIPEGYSVSREKKERFSLILESASTNQTSMYLCASSPRDRINQPQHFGDGTRLSIL.

V is TRBV19 and J is TRBJ2-1; 11 bases fit TRBD2. From germline, CDR1 is LNHDA and CDR2 SQIVND (reference sequence). V was clipped by 1 base and J by 2 bases; unmatched bases: 1. The CDR3 totals 16 residues. As DNA, the CDR3 is TGTGCCAGTAGTATAGGTAGCGGGAGGGCCTACAATGAGCAGTTCTTC. Translated: CASSIGSGRAYNEQFF.

The V gene is TRBV27, the J gene TRBJ2-7; the match to TRBD2 covers 9 bases. Germline V lookup: CDR1 MNHEY, CDR2 SMNVEV (reference sequence). The CDR3 totals 15 residues. V gave up 6 bases and J gave up 5 bases; unmatched junction bases: 11. CDR3 coding DNA: TGTGCCAGCAGCCCCTCTGCGGGAGGGCCCCACGAGCAGTACTTC. This sequence encodes CASSPSAGGPHEQYF.

The chain employs TRBV21-1 and TRBJ2-5; no DNA check was done on the table's D call, TRBD2. The J call may not be correct, given that the DNA end is closer to TRBJ2-7. TRBV21-1 is described as a pseudogene. The CDR3 sequence is 14 residues long. The CDR3 nucleotides are TGTGCCAGCAGCAATGAAGGCGGGGAGTACGAGCAGTACTTC. Residues: CASSNEGGEYEQYF.

The V call is TRBV5-7, the J call TRBJ1-1, with TRBD1 as a possible D gene (6 bases). TRBV5-7 is assigned to the ORF class and has an uncertain function. This CDR3 comprises 12 residues. Trimming took off 4 bases at V and 8 bases at J, with 12 bases between the two ends. The CDR3 region has the DNA TGTGCCAGCAGCCCTAGTGGACAGGAAGCTTTCTTT. Its translation: CASSPSGQEAFF.

J is TRBJ2-3 and V is TRBV13; maybe TRBD1 (5 bases). The CDR3 extends over 15 amino acids. Trimming took off 1 base at V and 0 bases at J, with 8 bases between the two ends. Germline assignment: CDR1 PRHDT and CDR2 FYEKMQ (reference sequence). Here the CDR3 DNA reads TGTGCCAGCAGCTTAGTGGGGCCTAGCACAGATACGCAGTATTTT. Translating it yields CASSLVGPSTDTQYF.

The V gene is TRBV6-6, the J gene TRBJ2-7; unclear D gene. The CDR3 contains 14 residues. Trimming removed 2 bases from V and 1 base from J, with 9 bases in between. Germline CDR1 is MNHNY and CDR2 is SVGAGI (reference sequence). CDR3 coding DNA: TGTGCCAGCAGTTACAGGCAGACTTCCTACGAGCAGTACTTC. It specifies CASSYRQTSYEQYF.

This clone showed up just a few times. V is TRBV19 and J is TRBJ2-3; D remains unclear. The CDR3 contains 12 residues. The germline CDR1 and CDR2 sequences are LNHDA and SQIVND (reference sequence). V lost 5 bases and J lost 2, with 5 bases in between. The CDR3, as DNA: TGTGCCAGTAGTTTTGCCACAGATACGCAGTATTTT. It encodes CASSFATDTQYF.

The chain is built from TRBV9 and TRBJ1-3; no reliable D call. This CDR3 spans 14 amino acids. Germline assignment: CDR1 SGDLS and CDR2 YYNGEE. V was shortened by 2 bases and J by 0 bases, with 6 bases between the two germline ends. CDR3 loop: CASSVWDSGNTIYF. As DNA, the CDR3 is TGTGCCAGCAGCGTTTGGGACTCTGGAAACACCATATATTTT.

The chain links TRBV6-5 to TRBJ2-1; 12 positions match TRBD2. The CDR3 runs 15 residues. Looked up from germline, CDR1 is MNHEY and CDR2 is SVGAGI. The trim removed 6 bases at V and 4 bases at J, leaving 4 bases unmatched. CDR3 residues: CASSLTSGRYNEQFF. The CDR3, as DNA: TGTGCCAGCAGCCTCACTAGCGGGAGGTACAATGAGCAGTTCTTC.